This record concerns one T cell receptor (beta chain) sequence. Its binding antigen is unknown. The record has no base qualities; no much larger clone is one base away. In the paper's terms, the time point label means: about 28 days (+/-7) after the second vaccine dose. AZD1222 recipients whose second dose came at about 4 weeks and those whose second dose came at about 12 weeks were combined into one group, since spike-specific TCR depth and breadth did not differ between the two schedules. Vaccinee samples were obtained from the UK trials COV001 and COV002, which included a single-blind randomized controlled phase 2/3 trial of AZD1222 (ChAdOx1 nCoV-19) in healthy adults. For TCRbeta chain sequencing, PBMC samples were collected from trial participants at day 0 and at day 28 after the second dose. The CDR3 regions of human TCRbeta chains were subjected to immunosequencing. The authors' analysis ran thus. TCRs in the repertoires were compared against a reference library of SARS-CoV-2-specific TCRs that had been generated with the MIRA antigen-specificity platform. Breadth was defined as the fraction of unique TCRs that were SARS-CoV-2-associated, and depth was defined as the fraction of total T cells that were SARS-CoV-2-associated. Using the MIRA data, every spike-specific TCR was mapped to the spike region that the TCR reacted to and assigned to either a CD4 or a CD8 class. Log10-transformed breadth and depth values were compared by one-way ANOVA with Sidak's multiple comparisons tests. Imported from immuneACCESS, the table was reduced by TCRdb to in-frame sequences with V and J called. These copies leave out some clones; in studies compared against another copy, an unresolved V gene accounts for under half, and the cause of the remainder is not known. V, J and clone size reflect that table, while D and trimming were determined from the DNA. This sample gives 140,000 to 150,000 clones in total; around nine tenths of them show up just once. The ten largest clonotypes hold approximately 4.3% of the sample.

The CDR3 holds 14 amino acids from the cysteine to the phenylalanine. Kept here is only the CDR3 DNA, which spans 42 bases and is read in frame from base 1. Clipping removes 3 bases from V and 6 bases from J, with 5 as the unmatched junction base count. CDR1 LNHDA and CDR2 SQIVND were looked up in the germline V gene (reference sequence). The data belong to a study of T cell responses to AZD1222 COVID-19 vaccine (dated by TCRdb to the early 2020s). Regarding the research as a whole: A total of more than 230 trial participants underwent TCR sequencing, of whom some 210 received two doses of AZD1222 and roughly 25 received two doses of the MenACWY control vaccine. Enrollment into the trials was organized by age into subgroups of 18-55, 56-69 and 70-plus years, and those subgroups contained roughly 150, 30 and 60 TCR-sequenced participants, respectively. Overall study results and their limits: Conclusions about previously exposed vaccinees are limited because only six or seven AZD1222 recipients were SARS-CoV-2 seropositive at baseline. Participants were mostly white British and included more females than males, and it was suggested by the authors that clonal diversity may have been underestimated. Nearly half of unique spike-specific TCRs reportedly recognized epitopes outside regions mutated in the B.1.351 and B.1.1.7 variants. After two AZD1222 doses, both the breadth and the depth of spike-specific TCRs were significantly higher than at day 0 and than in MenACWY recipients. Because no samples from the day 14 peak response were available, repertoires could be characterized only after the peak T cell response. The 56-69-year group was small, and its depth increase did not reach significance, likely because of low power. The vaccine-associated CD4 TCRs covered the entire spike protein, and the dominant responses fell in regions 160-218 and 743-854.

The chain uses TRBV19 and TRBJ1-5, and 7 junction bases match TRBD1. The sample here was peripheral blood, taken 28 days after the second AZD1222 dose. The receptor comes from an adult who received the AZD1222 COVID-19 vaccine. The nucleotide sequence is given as TGTGCCAGTAGTATCGACAGGGTGCCTCAGCCCCAGCATTTT. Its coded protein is CASSIDRVPQPQHF.